This TCR beta chain stems from a study of CD8 T cells in Susac syndrome. After extraction with the RNeasy kit, roughly 0.45 to 1 ug of the RNA was reverse transcribed using random hexamers. The immunoSEQ assay covered 54 Vbeta and 13 Jbeta segments for CDR3. TCRdb fed the immunoSEQ multiplex PCR reads into MiXCR, producing one record per CDR3 protein. This sample has roughly 130,000 distinct CDR3 sequences, with 90% to 95% found just once. Controls were healthy donors (matched for age and sex). The TEMRA cells underwent FACS enrichment, while the CD8+ and CD4+ T cells underwent negative isolation. This sequence was found in a human donor in good health. Sample: CD4+ T cells from PBMCs.

In DNA, the CDR3 is TGTGCCAGCAGTTTGGGCCGACAGGTTCATGAAGCTTTCTTT. Protein: CASSLGRQVHEAFF. This rearrangement joins TRBV28 to TRBJ1-1, with D tentatively TRBD1 (6 bases). This CDR3 is 14 amino acids long. Per germline, CDR1 MDHEN and CDR2 SYDVKM. Trimming took 3 bases from V and 7 from J, leaving 15 bases between them.